This T cell receptor (beta chain) was documented in a study of CD8 T cells in ankylosing spondylitis. TCR beta libraries were made by quantitative 5'-RACE with molecular barcodes. Using its own MiXCR run on the 5' RACE reads, TCRdb lists one record per CDR3 protein. The table shows roughly 490,000 distinct CDR3 sequences, with about 5.2% occurring only once. Study-wide findings and caveats: Those disease-linked clones were CD8+; they were also relatively rare in peripheral blood. Past studies reported some motif variants in reactive arthritis synovial fluid and blood. What seemed typical of ankylosing spondylitis blood was a TCR beta motif built from several highly homologous variants. Researchers reportedly found disease-linked clones significantly enriched in matched ankylosing spondylitis synovial fluid.

Germline CDR1 SGHDT, CDR2 YYEEEE. Trimming shortened V by 0 bases and J by 3 bases, and 16 bases separated the two germline ends. This CDR3 comprises 16 residues. There are many counts of this clonotype. Its antigen is unidentified. The sample taken for sequencing was blood, either unsorted or a sorted T cell fraction (not recorded which). This receptor was identified in a male donor with ankylosing spondylitis. The chain recombines TRBV5-6 with TRBJ2-7; no definite D call. CDR3 sequence (DNA): TGTGCCAGCAGCTTGGTGGCAGACCGGGTCGTCTACGAGCAGTACTTC. Its translation: CASSLVADRVVYEQYF.